Listed here are 30 T cell receptor beta chains from one sample, sequenced in a study of regulatory T cells in long-lasting Graves disease. Through Arm-PCR of CDR3 regions and iRepertoire HTBI primers, TCR beta libraries were built. A single record per CDR3 protein comes from TCRdb applying MiXCR to the multiplex PCR reads. The sample has some 200,000 distinct CDR3 sequences, roughly 19% seen once; the top ten hold over 9.5%. Time point noted: newly diagnosed GD, antithyroid drugs for less than 3 months. TCR sequences were obtained from RNA taken from PBMCs. These same data were also listed under a study on T cells in Graves' hyperthyroidism and ophthalmopathy.

The specimen was peripheral blood mononuclear cells (PBMCs), collected at new diagnosis, from a patient treated with antithyroid drugs. The receptors were gathered from a woman aged 30 to 39 with Graves disease.

This clonotype has a count of ten or more. The chain couples TRBV5-1 to TRBJ2-2, with 8 bases identical to TRBD2. This CDR3 comprises 15 residues. Per germline, CDR1 SGHRS and CDR2 YFSETQ. V gave up 0 bases and J gave up 4 bases; unmatched junction bases: 2. The CDR3: CASSLESGSTGELFF. CDR3 sequence (DNA): TGCGCCAGCAGCTTGGAAAGCGGGAGCACCGGGGAGCTGTTTTTT.

The sample holds many counts of this clonotype. One end of the junction does not line up with germline, which may come from a read error. The chain carries TRBV6-1 and TRBJ1-6; D is ambiguous. This CDR3 has 14 residues. Looked up from germline, CDR1 is MNHNS and CDR2 is SASEGT. CDR3 loop: CASIVGPYDSPLHF. DNA of the CDR3: TGTGCCAGCATTGTTGGACCCTATGATTCACCCCTCCACTTT.

This clonotype has only a few counts. V is TRBV19 and J is TRBJ2-2; the D is unclear. The CDR3 loop spans 12 amino acids. The germline CDR1 and CDR2 sequences are LNHDA and SQIVND (reference sequence). V shed 0 bases and J shed 7 bases, with 3 bases lying between them. CDR3 region: CASSIEGGELFF. For the CDR3, the DNA is TGTGCCAGTAGTATAGAAGGCGGGGAGCTGTTTTTT.

This chain joins TRBV19 and TRBJ2-7, with TRBD2 matching 9 bases. CDR1 and CDR2 (germline): LNHDA, SQIVND (reference sequence). This CDR3 region has 16 residues. The V segment lost 3 bases and the J segment 1 base; nucleotides outside the gene matches: 7. The CDR3 DNA follows: TGTGCCAGTAGTATCGTAGGACTAGCGACTTCCTACGAGCAGTACTTC. Amino acids: CASSIVGLATSYEQYF.

This clonotype was counted at least ten times. This chain links TRBV19 with TRBJ1-2; D is perhaps TRBD1 (6 bases). Looked up from germline, CDR1 is LNHDA and CDR2 is SQIVND (reference sequence). The V end was cut by 6 bases, the J end by 5 bases, with 16 bases between. The CDR3 spans 14 residues. The CDR3 DNA reads TGTGCCAGTAGGGATGGGGGCGCTGAGTATGGCTACACCTTC. It translates to CASRDGGAEYGYTF.

This clonotype was seen a few times. V usage is TRBV6-1 and J usage is TRBJ1-5, with 7 bases aligning to TRBD1. The CDR3 totals 15 residues. V shed 6 bases and J 2 bases; nucleotides not matched to a gene: 7. Germline values: CDR1 MNHNS, CDR2 SASEGT. The CDR3 loop reads CASRSTGARNQPQHF. DNA of the CDR3: TGTGCCAGCAGGTCAACAGGGGCTCGCAATCAGCCCCAGCATTTT.

This clonotype was seen at least ten times. The V and J genes are TRBV6-5 and TRBJ1-1; D is possibly TRBD1 (5 bases). Deletions cut 0 bases from V and 1 base from J, with 9 bases between. The CDR3 loop spans 15 amino acids. Germline assignment: CDR1 MNHEY and CDR2 SVGAGI. Written as DNA, the CDR3 is TGTGCCAGCAGTTACTCCCAGGGATCGAACACTGAAGCTTTCTTT. Amino acids: CASSYSQGSNTEAFF.

This clonotype was seen many times. The chain employs TRBV9 and TRBJ1-5; D unclear. The ends were cut back, 2 bases at V and 3 bases at J, with 3 bases in the middle. The CDR3 length is 12 residues. Germline CDR1 reads SGDLS; CDR2 reads YYNGEE. In nucleotides, the CDR3 is TGTGCCAGCAGCGTCGACAATCAGCCCCAGCATTTT. Amino acid sequence: CASSVDNQPQHF.

This clonotype showed up many times. The chain carries TRBV28 and TRBJ2-7; TRBD1 agrees at 8 bases. Germline V gene lookup returns CDR1 MDHEN and CDR2 SYDVKM. CDR3 length equals 16 residues. The ends lost 3 bases at V and 0 bases at J; junction bases unmatched: 7. CDR3 bases: TGTGCCAGCAGTTTTACGGGACAGGCAATCTCCTACGAGCAGTACTTC. Translating gives CASSFTGQAISYEQYF.

This clonotype was detected ten times or more. The chain employs TRBV11-2 and TRBJ2-7, with TRBD2 matching over 7 bases. CDR3 size: 14 residues. Germline CDR1 is SGHAT and CDR2 is FQNNGV. Losses at the gene ends were 10 bases for V and 1 base for J; bases not matched to a gene: 10. CDR3 bases: TGTGCCACCGTGGGGGGGTTCCCTTCCTACGAGCAGTACTTC. It specifies CATVGGFPSYEQYF.

This clonotype appeared many times. V is TRBV2 and J is TRBJ1-3, with D unclear. V was trimmed by 6 bases and J by 0 bases, leaving 15 bases between them. Looked up from germline, CDR1 is SNHLY and CDR2 is FYNNEI. The CDR3 consists of 16 residues. The CDR3 loop is CASRLRTLNSGNTIYF. In nucleotides, the CDR3 is TGTGCCAGCAGGCTCCGGACTCTTAACTCTGGAAACACCATATATTTT.

The chain uses TRBV11-1 and TRBJ1-1; no definite D call. The CDR3 extends over 13 amino acids. The V gene lost 2 bases and the J gene lost 4 bases, with 8 bases spanning the gap. Looked up from germline, CDR1 is SGHAT and CDR2 is FQDESV (reference sequence). CDR3 residues: CASSLRHLTEAFF. The DNA for the CDR3 is TGTGCCAGCAGCTTACGACATCTCACTGAAGCTTTCTTT.

There are many counts of this clonotype. The J gene is TRBJ2-7, the V gene TRBV7-9; D is uncertain. The CDR3 has 13 amino acids. With 1 base removed from V and 5 bases from J, the gap between germline ends came to 9 bases. Germline V CDR1 and CDR2: SEHNR, FQNEAQ (reference sequence). CDR3 in DNA: TGTGCCAGCAGCTTAGATTCACGGCACGAGCAGTACTTC. It codes for CASSLDSRHEQYF.

The chain recombines TRBV6-1 with TRBJ1-5, with 9 positions matching TRBD1. With 8 bases clipped from V and 4 bases from J, the junction kept 9 bases outside the gene matches. The germline gives CDR1 MNHNS, CDR2 SASEGT. The CDR3 length is 15 residues. CDR3: CASRDRVYGNQPQHF. The CDR3 DNA reads as TGTGCCAGCCGGGACAGGGTTTATGGAAATCAGCCCCAGCATTTT.

This clonotype occurred many times. V gene TRBV20-1 combines with J gene TRBJ2-3; 7 positions agree with TRBD2. Germline V gives CDR1 DFQATT, CDR2 SNEGSKA (reference sequence). V shed 3 bases, J shed 4 bases, and the junction held 10 bases outside the gene matches. The CDR3 contains 15 residues. This CDR3 reads CSARNVERGSDTQYF. In nucleotides, the CDR3 is TGCAGTGCTAGGAACGTGGAGCGGGGTTCAGATACGCAGTATTTT.

This rearrangement joins TRBV5-4 to TRBJ2-2; D might be TRBD1 (5 bases). There are 13 residues in the CDR3. The germline CDR1 and CDR2 sequences are SGHNT and YYREEE (reference sequence). V was pared by 3 bases and J by 6 bases, with 9 bases between. CDR3 DNA sequence: TGTGCCAGCAGCTCGCAGGGTCCCGGGGAGCTGTTTTTT. This sequence encodes CASSSQGPGELFF.

Notes on this clonotype: Its ends do not fully match the called genes, so a read error is possible. The rearrangement joins TRBV20-1 to TRBJ2-5, with a weak D call TRBD2 (5 bases). Germline CDR1 DFQATT, CDR2 SNEGSKA (reference sequence). CDR3 size: 11 residues. In DNA, the CDR3 is TGCAGTGCCCCCAGCTACAATGAGCGGTTCTTC. The encoded protein is CSAPSYNERFF.

This clonotype has ten or more counts. The CDR3 here is CASSVEGGGSTGELFF. CDR3 DNA: TGTGCCAGCAGCGTCGAGGGCGGGGGGTCTACCGGGGAGCTGTTTTTT. The rearrangement uses TRBV9 and TRBJ2-2, with 8 bases that match TRBD2. The germline V gene has CDR1 SGDLS and CDR2 YYNGEE. With V trimmed by 2 bases and J by 5 bases, 8 bases remained unmatched. This CDR3 has 16 amino acids. Full variable domain (rest looked up from reference TRBV9 and TRBJ2-2): DSGVTQTPKHLITATGQRVTLRCSPRSGDLSVYWYQQSLDQGLQFLIQYYNGEERAKGNILERFSAQQFPDLHSELNLSSLELGDSALYFCASSVEGGGSTGELFFGEGSRLTVL.

This clonotype was found many times. The V gene is TRBV5-6, the J gene TRBJ2-7, with TRBD2 matching over 8 bases. This CDR3 comprises 15 residues. Per the germline V gene, CDR1 is SGHDT and CDR2 is YYEEEE. V trimming: 4 bases; J trimming: 2 bases; junction bases outside the gene matches: 8. Written as DNA, the CDR3 is TGTGCCAGCAGCCTGCGGGGGGCGGTCACCTACGAGCAGTACTTC. Encoded protein: CASSLRGAVTYEQYF. Full variable domain (rest looked up from reference TRBV5-6 and TRBJ2-7): DAGVTQSPTHLIKTRGQQVTLRCSPKSGHDTVSWYQQALGQGPQFIFQYYEEEERQRGNFPDRFSGHQFPNYSSELNVNALLLGDSALYLCASSLRGAVTYEQYFGPGTRLTVT.

This clonotype was seen ten or more times. The rearrangement uses TRBV20-1 and TRBJ2-5, with 7 bases matching TRBD2. The CDR3 is 15 amino acids. After removal of 6 bases from V and 4 bases from J, the junction contained 14 bases not matched to a gene. From germline, CDR1 is DFQATT and CDR2 SNEGSKA (reference sequence). CDR3 protein: CSAKTSFPMVETQYF. In nucleotides, the CDR3 is TGCAGTGCCAAGACTAGCTTTCCGATGGTAGAGACCCAGTACTTC.

The table lists this clonotype with many counts. CDR3 protein: CASSYTVTDTQYF. CDR3 nucleotides: TGTGCCAGCAGTTACACCGTCACAGATACGCAGTATTTT. The V gene is TRBV6-2 or TRBV6-3, the J gene TRBJ2-3; D remains ambiguous. CDR1 and CDR2 from the germline V gene are MNHEY and SVGEGT. V was pared by 2 bases and J by 2 bases, with 5 bases between. This CDR3 comprises 13 residues.

This clonotype has a count of ten or more. V and J are TRBV5-1 and TRBJ2-7, with TRBD2 identical over 12 bases. The CDR3 contains 13 residues. Germline assignment: CDR1 SGHRS and CDR2 YFSETQ. Unmatched junction bases numbered 0, after V lost 3 bases and J lost 5 bases. The CDR3 DNA reads TGCGCCAGCAGCTGGACTAGCGGGAACGAGCAGTACTTC. Translation: CASSWTSGNEQYF.

This clonotype was picked up a small number of times. This chain connects TRBV7-9 to TRBJ2-1; 12 bases line up with TRBD1. Germline CDR1 is SEHNR and CDR2 is FQNEAQ (reference sequence). V shed 5 bases, J shed 7 bases, and the junction held 6 bases outside the gene matches. The CDR3 spans 15 residues. CDR3 amino acids: CASSPPGQGANEQFF. The CDR3 nucleotides are TGTGCCAGCAGCCCCCCGGGACAGGGGGCGAATGAGCAGTTCTTC.

This clonotype showed up many times. The rearrangement uses TRBV7-9 and TRBJ2-3, with D perhaps assigned TRBD1 or TRBD2 (6 bases each). Looked up from germline, CDR1 is SEHNR and CDR2 is FQNEAQ (reference sequence). Trimming left V 6 bases short and J 2 bases short, with 15 bases between. This CDR3 contains 15 residues. CDR3 bases: TGTGCCAGCAGGACTGGAGGGGGACACACAGATACGCAGTATTTT. Translation gives CASRTGGGHTDTQYF.

This clonotype was picked up many times. The chain couples TRBV7-9 to TRBJ1-5; D gene uncertain. Germline V lookup: CDR1 SEHNR, CDR2 FQNEAQ (reference sequence). The CDR3 extends over 13 amino acids. V was clipped by 1 base and J by 5 bases, with 6 bases between them. The CDR3 loop is CASSLEEDQPQHF. The CDR3 DNA reads as TGTGCCAGCAGCTTAGAAGAGGATCAGCCCCAGCATTTT.

The chain carries TRBV12-3 or TRBV12-4 and TRBJ1-4; 7 bases are a match to TRBD1. This CDR3 contains 19 residues. Trimming removed 6 bases from V and 3 bases from J; junction bases left unmatched: 19. The CDR3 region has the DNA TGTGCCAGCAGGTACCCGAGGACAGGACTGAACCAGGCTAATGAAAAACTGTTTTTT. Translating it yields CASRYPRTGLNQANEKLFF.

This clonotype was counted at least ten times. One end of the junction varies from germline; a read error may be responsible. The chain joins TRBV5-1 to TRBJ2-1; 10 bases agree with TRBD2. Germline-derived CDR1 and CDR2 are SGHRS and YFSETQ. CDR3 size: 16 residues. CDR3 sequence (DNA): TGTGCCAGCAGTTCCGCCGGAGCGGGAGGGAGCGATGAGCAGTTCTTC. The encoded protein is CASSSAGAGGSDEQFF.

Remarks on this clonotype: A read error is likely here: a far larger clone is one base away. This chain links TRBV7-9 with TRBJ1-2, with D unclear. In germline, CDR1 is SEHNR, CDR2 FQNEAQ (reference sequence). The CDR3 runs to 14 residues. CDR3 amino acids: CASSLAGANCGYTF. The CDR3 nucleotides read TGTGCCAGCAGCTTAGCGGGAGCTAACTGTGGCTACACCTTC.

This clonotype was seen many times. The chain carries TRBV6-1 and TRBJ2-1; 14 nucleotides align to TRBD2. The CDR3 is 18 residues long. The V gene's germline CDR1 is MNHNS and CDR2 SASEGT. The ends lost 4 bases at V and 0 bases at J; junction bases unmatched: 5. CDR3: CASSVLGTSGGSYNEQFF. Here the CDR3 DNA reads TGTGCCAGCAGTGTTCTCGGGACTAGCGGGGGCTCCTACAATGAGCAGTTCTTC.

This clonotype was detected many times. Written as DNA, the CDR3 is TGTGCCAGCAGTCTGACAGGGGTTATTTCTGGGGCCAACGTCCTGACTTTC. Translated: CASSLTGVISGANVLTF. V gene TRBV6-1 combines with J gene TRBJ2-6, with TRBD1 matching over 8 bases. Germline V lookup: CDR1 MNHNS, CDR2 SASEGT. This CDR3 is 17 amino acids long. The ends lost 5 bases at V and 1 base at J; junction bases unmatched: 7.